These 27 T cell receptor beta chains share one sample of origin, sequenced in a study of T cell repertoires in aging, cancer and after chemotherapy. Peripheral blood genomic DNA, not sorted cells or RNA, was the template. A mixed TRB-A/B primer pool amplified rearranged TRB by multiplex touch-down PCR. One entry per CDR3 protein, called by TCRdb with MiXCR from the multiplex PCR reads. Of 10,000 or so distinct CDR3 sequences in the sample, about 30% were seen once. Sequenced sample: blood. The receptor set was obtained from a human donor in good health. The donor label of this sample is uncertain.

V gene TRBV6-5 combines with J gene TRBJ2-1; D is unresolved. Germline CDR1 and CDR2: MNHEY and SVGAGI. The CDR3 has 11 amino acids. V was clipped by 3 bases and J by 11 bases, with 8 bases between them. In DNA form, the CDR3 reads TGTGCCAGCAGTTATTTCGGTAAGCAGTTCTTC. This gives the protein CASSYFGKQFF.

The J gene is TRBJ1-5, the V gene TRBV18; D unclear. Trimming stripped 2 bases from V and 2 bases from J, with 4 bases between. CDR1 is KGHSH, CDR2 LQKENI, per germline. The CDR3 contains 13 residues. The CDR3 DNA sequence: TGTGCCAGCTCACCAGAAGGCAATCAGCCCCAGCATTTT. It yields the protein CASSPEGNQPQHF. Supplemented by reference TRBV18 and TRBJ1-5, the full variable domain reads NAGVMQNPRHLVRRRGQEARLRCSPMKGHSHVYWYRQLPEEGLKFMVYLQKENIIDESGMPKERFSAEFPKEGPSILRIQQVVRGDSAAYFCASSPEGNQPQHFGDGTRLSIL.

This clonotype was found a few times. The rearrangement links TRBV6-4 to TRBJ2-3; unclear D gene. The CDR3 loop spans 14 amino acids. CDR1 and CDR2 (germline): MRHNA, SNTAGT. V gave up 4 bases and J gave up 0 bases, with 8 bases separating them. The CDR3 DNA follows: TGTGCCAGCAGTGGACACTTTAGCACAGATACGCAGTATTTT. Its translation: CASSGHFSTDTQYF.

V gene TRBV19 combines with J gene TRBJ1-5; D is perhaps TRBD1 (6 bases). The V end lost 7 bases, the J end lost 2 bases, and 24 bases lay between the germline ends. Germline lookup yields CDR1 LNHDA and CDR2 SQIVND (reference sequence). The CDR3 consists of 18 residues. Here the CDR3 reads CASTLRGDGGFGNQPQHF. The CDR3 DNA follows: TGTGCCAGTACCCTAAGGGGGGATGGGGGATTCGGCAATCAGCCCCAGCATTTT.

This clonotype came up a few times. The chain joins TRBV19 to TRBJ2-1; the D gene is possibly TRBD2 (5 bases). Germline V gives CDR1 LNHDA, CDR2 SQIVND (reference sequence). The CDR3 has 20 amino acids. Trimming left V 1 base short and J 7 bases short, with 29 bases between. CDR3 nucleotide sequence: TGTGCCAGTAGTATAGCCTCAGACCCGGGCAGCAGGAGGTCGAAGAATGAGCAGTTCTTC. Amino acid sequence: CASSIASDPGSRRSKNEQFF.

The rearrangement uses TRBV29-1 and TRBJ1-2; perhaps TRBD1 as D (5 bases). Germline V gene data show CDR1 as SQVTM and CDR2 as ANQGSEA. Trimming pared 0 bases from V and 4 bases from J, leaving 24 bases between. CDR3 length: 18 residues. The CDR3 coding sequence is TGCAGCGTTGAAGAAAGACTAAACATAGGGGAGCTCGGCTATGGCTACACCTTC. The encoded protein is CSVEERLNIGELGYGYTF.

The V and J genes are TRBV19 and TRBJ1-1; D remains unclear. Per the germline V gene, CDR1 is LNHDA and CDR2 is SQIVND (reference sequence). The length of the CDR3 is 14 residues. V was trimmed by 7 bases and J by 5 bases, leaving 17 bases between them. CDR3 in DNA: TGTGCCAGTAATCCGGGCCCGAGGAGGACTGAAGCTTTCTTT. It codes for CASNPGPRRTEAFF.

This clonotype showed up just a few times. The genes are TRBV6-4 and TRBJ1-6; D call uncertain. Trimming took off 4 bases at V and 10 bases at J, with 17 bases between the two ends. Germline CDR1 reads MRHNA; CDR2 reads SNTAGT. This CDR3 contains 15 residues. The CDR3 DNA reads as TGTGCCAGCAGTGTTGAGGGAACGATAGGATCACCCCTCCACTTT. It specifies CASSVEGTIGSPLHF.

The chain has TRBV6-1 and TRBJ2-7; tentatively, D is TRBD1 (5 bases). V was cut by 4 bases and J by 0 bases, with 13 bases left in between. The germline V gene encodes CDR1 MNHNS and CDR2 SASEGT. CDR3 size: 15 residues. The CDR3 DNA sequence: TGTGCCAGCAGTGCCCAACCGACAGCCTCCTACGAGCAGTACTTC. Protein product: CASSAQPTASYEQYF.

The table lists this clonotype with a few counts. This sequence joins TRBV5-1 and TRBJ2-3, with 7 positions matching TRBD2. Germline CDR1 reads SGHRS; CDR2 reads YFSETQ. The junction had 9 bases not matched to a gene; V was cut back by 7 bases and J by 1 base. The CDR3 is 15 amino acids. The chain's CDR3 is CASGVERGRTDTQYF. As DNA, the CDR3 is TGCGCCAGCGGCGTCGAGCGGGGACGCACAGATACGCAGTATTTT.

For this clonotype: Compared with germline, one end of the junction differs, possibly owing to a read error. This chain connects TRBV4-3 to TRBJ2-5, with D possibly matching TRBD2 (6 bases). Per germline, CDR1 LGHNA and CDR2 YSLEER. This CDR3 is 14 amino acids long. In DNA, the CDR3 is TGTGCCAGCAGCCTCTGGGGGGTTAGGGAGACCCAGTACTTC. The encoded protein is CASSLWGVRETQYF.

As DNA, the CDR3 is TGTGCCAGCAGTTCCCAGGGGACCTATGGCTACACCTTC. It translates to CASSSQGTYGYTF. The chain carries TRBV27 and TRBJ1-2, with a weak D call TRBD1 (6 bases). V was shortened by 4 bases and J by 4 bases, with 10 bases between the two germline ends. The CDR3 is 13 amino acids. Germline assignment: CDR1 MNHEY and CDR2 SMNVEV (reference sequence).

The chain is built from TRBV5-1 and TRBJ2-7; 8 bases align to TRBD1. V shed 4 bases, J shed 7 bases, and the junction held 13 bases outside the gene matches. Per germline, CDR1 SGHRS and CDR2 YFSETQ. This CDR3 region has 15 residues. The chain's CDR3 is CASSLLQGATGEQYF. The CDR3 coding sequence is TGCGCCAGCAGCCTACTTCAGGGGGCTACGGGTGAGCAGTACTTC.

Only a few counts were recorded for this clonotype. The chain carries TRBV18 and TRBJ2-5, with D possibly matching TRBD1 (6 bases). Trimming left V 0 bases short and J 2 bases short, with 10 bases between. CDR1 KGHSH and CDR2 LQKENI come from the germline V gene. This CDR3 is 15 amino acids long. CDR3 in amino acids: CASSPPSQGQETQYF. CDR3 nucleotide sequence: TGTGCCAGCTCACCACCCTCACAGGGACAAGAGACCCAGTACTTC.

The V and J genes are TRBV7-4 and TRBJ2-3; the D gene is possibly TRBD2 (6 bases). Trimming removed 5 bases from V and 0 bases from J, with 15 bases in between. Germline V gene data show CDR1 as SGHVT and CDR2 as SQSDAQ. CDR3 length equals 16 residues. The DNA of the CDR3 is TGTGCCAGCAGCCGGAGGGGCGGGGCTAGCACAGATACGCAGTATTTT. As protein: CASSRRGGASTDTQYF. The full variable domain, completed using reference TRBV7-4 and TRBJ2-3, is GAGVSQSPRYKVAKRGRDVALRCDSISGHVTLYWYRQTLGQGSEVLTYSQSDAQRDKSGRPSGRFSAERPERSVSTLKIQRTEQGDSAVYLCASSRRGGASTDTQYFGPGTRLTVL.

Remarks on this clonotype: The junction does not match germline at one end; this may be a read error. The chain couples TRBV7-2 to TRBJ2-1; 10 nucleotides align to TRBD2. There are 14 residues in the CDR3. Germline V CDR1 and CDR2: SGHTA, FQGNSA. The DNA of the CDR3 is TGTGCCAGCAGCCGAGGACTAGCGGACAATGAGAAGTTCTTC. Its translation is CASSRGLADNEKFF.

The chain is built from TRBV6-5 and TRBJ1-3; no reliable D call. The V and J ends lost 4 bases and 8 bases respectively, with 9 bases between them. The germline V gene has CDR1 MNHEY and CDR2 SVGAGI. This CDR3 is built from 12 residues. CDR3 sequence reads: CASSFSGDTIYF. The CDR3 DNA follows: TGTGCCAGCAGTTTTTCGGGAGACACCATATATTTT.

This clonotype is deemed medium-sized. The CDR3 here is CASSTLDFELFF. CDR3 bases: TGTGCCAGCAGTACGCTCGACTTTGAGCTGTTTTTT. The chain joins TRBV13 to TRBJ2-2, with D uncertain. Trimming stripped 6 bases from V and 11 bases from J, with 13 bases between. Germline loops: CDR1 PRHDT, CDR2 FYEKMQ (reference sequence). This CDR3 has 12 amino acids.

This clonotype is categorized as medium-sized. The rearrangement links TRBV29-1 to TRBJ1-1; D is undetermined. V dropped 3 bases and J dropped 11 bases, with 16 bases sitting between them. This CDR3 has 12 residues. Germline-derived CDR1 and CDR2 are SQVTM and ANQGSEA. CDR3 nucleotides: TGCAGCGTTGAGCCCCTGAGTTTCGAGGCTTTCTTT. Its protein product is CSVEPLSFEAFF.

This clonotype is medium-sized (0.01 to 0.1%). The chain has TRBV6-5 and TRBJ1-6; D remains ambiguous. Looked up from germline, CDR1 is MNHEY and CDR2 is SVGAGI. CDR3 size: 12 residues. V gave up 2 bases and J gave up 7 bases, with 3 bases separating them. The CDR3 loop is CASSYTNSPLHF. The CDR3 DNA sequence: TGTGCCAGCAGTTACACCAATTCACCCCTCCACTTT.

This clonotype was counted only a few times. The gene calls are TRBV7-2 and TRBJ2-3; 7 nucleotides match TRBD2. There are 16 residues in the CDR3. V was clipped by 5 bases and J by 3 bases; unmatched bases: 11. CDR1 is SGHTA and CDR2 is FQGNSA in the germline V gene. The CDR3 sequence: CASSKRRGLETDTQYF. The DNA for the CDR3 is TGTGCCAGCAGCAAACGGCGGGGGTTGGAAACAGATACGCAGTATTTT.

The J gene is TRBJ2-5, the V gene TRBV6-5, with a tentative D call TRBD2 (6 bases). Germline CDR1 reads MNHEY; CDR2 reads SVGAGI. Trimming cost V 4 bases and J 3 bases, with 18 bases left between them. The CDR3 length is 16 residues. In nucleotides, the CDR3 is TGTGCCAGCAGTTCGGTGTGGACTAACGGGGAAGAGACCCAGTACTTC. Its translation: CASSSVWTNGEETQYF.

The CDR3 protein is CSAKTCGGEQFF. For the CDR3, the DNA is TGCAGTGCTAAGACATGCGGGGGCGAGCAGTTCTTC. The chain joins TRBV20-1 to TRBJ2-1; tentative D call: TRBD2 (7 bases). The V end lost 4 bases, the J end lost 10 bases, and 14 bases lay between the germline ends. Germline assignment: CDR1 DFQATT and CDR2 SNEGSKA (reference sequence). The CDR3 contains 12 residues.

This clonotype has a handful of counts. CDR3 bases: TGTGCCAGCTCACCGGGGGGGGGAAACACTGAAGCTTTCTTT. Translating gives CASSPGGGNTEAFF. The chain recombines TRBV18 with TRBJ1-1; D perhaps matches TRBD1 (5 bases). V lost 3 bases and J 2 bases, leaving 10 bases between the germline ends. Germline lookup yields CDR1 KGHSH and CDR2 LQKENI. CDR3 size: 14 residues.

This clonotype is classed as medium-sized. The J gene is TRBJ1-4, the V gene TRBV30; D gene unclear. Looked up from germline, CDR1 is GTSNPN and CDR2 is SVGIG (reference sequence). The CDR3 loop spans 11 amino acids. Trimming took off 1 base at V and 3 bases at J, with 0 bases between the two ends. Here the CDR3 reads CAWSANEKLFF. The CDR3 nucleotides read TGTGCCTGGAGTGCTAATGAAAAACTGTTTTTT. Combining the CDR3 with reference TRBV30 and TRBJ1-4 gives the whole variable domain SQTIHQWPATLVQPVGSPLSLECTVEGTSNPNLYWYRQAAGRGLQLLFYSVGIGQISSEVPQNLSASRPQDRQFILSSKKLLLSDSGFYLCAWSANEKLFFGSGTQLSVL.

Turning to this clonotype: This may arise from a read error, as a much more abundant clone is one base away. The rearrangement joins TRBV7-6 to TRBJ2-5; 9 bases map to TRBD2. Germline V lookup: CDR1 SGHVS, CDR2 FNYEAQ. This CDR3 has 16 residues. CDR3 nucleotides: TGTGTCAGCAGCGCCGAGCTAGCGGGGAGAGGGGAGACCCAGTACTTC. Its translation: CVSSAELAGRGETQYF. The full variable domain, rest sourced from reference TRBV7-6 and TRBJ2-5, is GAGVSQSPRYKVTKRGQDVALRCDPISGHVSLYWYRQALGQGPEFLTYFNYEAQQDKSGLPNDRFSAERPEGSISTLTIQRTEQRDSAMYRCVSSAELAGRGETQYFGPGTRLLVL.

The chain combines TRBV19 with TRBJ1-6; the match to TRBD1 covers 10 bases. The V and J ends lost 6 bases and 8 bases, in that order; junction bases with no gene match: 7. Per germline, CDR1 LNHDA and CDR2 SQIVND (reference sequence). This CDR3 is built from 15 residues. The CDR3 DNA reads as TGTGCCAGTAGACCCGGGACAGGGGAGGATTCACCCCTCCACTTT. Protein product: CASRPGTGEDSPLHF.